The 31 T cell receptor beta chains presented below share a single source sample, sequenced in a study of PD-1 blockade in mismatch repair-deficient tumors. The table came from immunoSEQ multiplex PCR; TCRdb's copy has only in-frame clones and leaves some out. In the table there are about 110,000 clones, about 80% of which are singletons. Sequencing used peripheral blood, obtained approximately 64 weeks after starting pembrolizumab. All receptors derive from an adult with mismatch repair-deficient cancer.

The chain recombines TRBV7-8 with TRBJ2-7; a weak D match, TRBD1 (5 bases). V lost 5 bases and J 2 bases, leaving 16 bases between the germline ends. The CDR3 is 15 residues long. Germline V lookup: CDR1 SGHVS, CDR2 FQNEAQ. This chain's CDR3 is CASSAILMGPYEQYF. The CDR3 nucleotides are TGTGCCAGCAGCGCGATCCTAATGGGGCCCTACGAGCAGTACTTC.

The chain has TRBV7-8 and TRBJ2-7; perhaps TRBD1 as D (6 bases). CDR3 size: 14 residues. V lost 2 bases, J lost 3 bases, and 11 bases lay in between. CDR1 and CDR2 from the germline V gene are SGHVS and FQNEAQ. The CDR3 DNA follows: TGTGCCAGCAGCTTAAGCGACAGGAACTACGAGCAGTACTTC. It yields the protein CASSLSDRNYEQYF.

The J gene is TRBJ2-3, the V gene TRBV10-3, with D uncertain. The CDR3 has 15 residues. Germline V gene lookup returns CDR1 ENHRY and CDR2 SYGVKD. Trimming removed 3 bases from V and 0 bases from J, with 10 bases in between. DNA of the CDR3: TGTGCCATCAGTGACAGGAGCCCTAGCACAGATACGCAGTATTTT. This encodes CAISDRSPSTDTQYF.

This chain joins TRBV4-1 and TRBJ2-1, with 8 bases matching TRBD2. The CDR3 has 15 residues. CDR1 and CDR2 (germline): MGHRA, YSYEKL. Losses at the gene ends were 8 bases for V and 5 bases for J; bases not matched to a gene: 11. CDR3 coding DNA: TGCGCCAGCGGCCCGGCGGCGGGAGGACACAATGAGCAGTTCTTC. Residues: CASGPAAGGHNEQFF.

The chain recombines TRBV10-1 with TRBJ2-1; 12 bases are shared with TRBD2. CDR1 is WNHNN and CDR2 is SYGVQD in the germline V gene (reference sequence). CDR3 length: 14 residues. J was trimmed by 7 bases and V by 5 bases; bases with no gene match: 3. CDR3 bases: TGCGCCAGCAGTTTGACTAGCGGGAGTAATGAGCAGTTCTTC. This gives the protein CASSLTSGSNEQFF.

CDR3 residues: CASSYNRGSGDTQYF. The CDR3 bases are TGTGCCAGCAGCTACAACAGGGGGTCGGGAGATACGCAGTATTTT. This sequence joins TRBV6-1 and TRBJ2-3, with TRBD1 matching 8 bases. The germline CDR1 and CDR2 sequences are MNHNS and SASEGT. The CDR3 sequence is 15 residues long. The J segment lost 5 bases and the V segment lost 6 bases, leaving 10 bases of the junction unmatched.

The chain uses TRBV19 and TRBJ1-1; 8 bases are a match to TRBD1. The CDR3 is made up of 14 amino acids. The V and J ends lost 7 bases and 2 bases, in that order; junction bases with no gene match: 6. Germline CDR1 is LNHDA and CDR2 is SQIVND (reference sequence). DNA for the CDR3: TGTGCCAGTATTCTCGGACAGGGAAACACTGAAGCTTTCTTT. This encodes CASILGQGNTEAFF.

The chain has TRBV6-5 and TRBJ1-2, with TRBD1 matching over 7 bases. V shed 7 bases, J shed 3 bases, and the junction held 8 bases outside the gene matches. Germline V gene data show CDR1 as MNHEY and CDR2 as SVGAGI. The CDR3 has 14 amino acids. CDR3 in DNA: TGTGCCAGCACCTCGACAGGGACGGACTATGGCTACACCTTC. It translates to CASTSTGTDYGYTF.

V usage is TRBV18 and J usage is TRBJ2-1, with a weak D call TRBD2 (6 bases). This CDR3 contains 14 residues. The V end lost 0 bases, the J end lost 6 bases, and 9 bases lay between the germline ends. Germline CDR1 and CDR2: KGHSH and LQKENI. CDR3 sequence (DNA): TGTGCCAGCTCACCACCCGCGACTAGCAATGAGCAGTTCTTC. It specifies CASSPPATSNEQFF.

The chain links TRBV11-3 to TRBJ2-2, with 8 bases fitting TRBD2. Germline CDR1 and CDR2: SGHNT and YENEEA. This CDR3 is 17 amino acids long. V gave up 1 base and J gave up 2 bases; unmatched junction bases: 6. This CDR3 reads CASSLGIAGPNTGELFF. CDR3 coding DNA: TGTGCCAGCAGCTTAGGAATAGCGGGACCCAACACCGGGGAGCTGTTTTTT.

The V gene is TRBV2, the J gene TRBJ2-1; D gene ambiguous. V lost 1 base and J lost 2, with 9 bases in between. The CDR3 runs to 15 residues. Per the germline V gene, CDR1 is SNHLY and CDR2 is FYNNEI. DNA for the CDR3: TGTGCCAGCAGTGAAGAGTATGGAACCTACAATGAGCAGTTCTTC. Its protein product is CASSEEYGTYNEQFF.

The genes are TRBV2 and TRBJ2-4; D ambiguous. CDR3 length: 15 residues. CDR1 and CDR2 from the germline V gene are SNHLY and FYNNEI. Between the trimmed V and J ends, which lost 1 base and 9 bases, there was a span of 16 bases. The CDR3 DNA reads as TGTGCCAGCAGTGAAGGATTCAGCGAGCAGAGCATTCAGTACTTC. Its protein is CASSEGFSEQSIQYF.

J is TRBJ2-7 and V is TRBV7-2; TRBD2 agrees at 10 bases. The CDR3 loop spans 16 amino acids. V was clipped by 0 bases and J by 7 bases; unmatched bases: 9. Germline V CDR1 and CDR2: SGHTA, FQGNSA. The CDR3 coding sequence is TGTGCCAGCAGCTTAGCAAGAGCGGGAGGGCCTGGAGAGCAGTACTTC. This codes for CASSLARAGGPGEQYF.

The rearrangement links TRBV9 to TRBJ1-1; 7 bases are shared with TRBD1. Losses at the gene ends were 0 bases for V and 5 bases for J; bases not matched to a gene: 4. This CDR3 comprises 14 residues. Per the germline V gene, CDR1 is SGDLS and CDR2 is YYNGEE. In DNA, the CDR3 is TGTGCCAGCAGCGTAGAGGGGGCTAGAACTGAAGCTTTCTTT. It yields the protein CASSVEGARTEAFF.

This clone has a single count. This rearrangement joins TRBV18 to TRBJ2-5; 8 bases map to TRBD1. The CDR3 has 15 amino acids. After removal of 0 bases from V and 4 bases from J, the junction contained 4 bases not matched to a gene. Germline assignment: CDR1 KGHSH and CDR2 LQKENI. CDR3 in DNA: TGTGCCAGCTCACCACCGCAGGGGGCAGGAGAGACCCAGTACTTC. Translation gives CASSPPQGAGETQYF.

The genes are TRBV5-4 and TRBJ2-1; D is unresolved. V lost 4 bases to trimming and J lost 1 base, with 15 bases between them. The CDR3 extends over 16 amino acids. Germline V CDR1 and CDR2: SGHNT, YYREEE (reference sequence). CDR3 amino acids: CASSLSRGRSYNEQFF. The CDR3 DNA reads as TGTGCCAGCAGCCTCTCTCGCGGTCGGTCCTACAATGAGCAGTTCTTC.

The gene calls are TRBV5-4 and TRBJ2-5; the D call may be TRBD1 or TRBD2 (5 bases each). Germline CDR1 is SGHNT and CDR2 is YYREEE (reference sequence). V was cut by 2 bases and J by 4 bases, with 18 bases left in between. There are 16 residues in the CDR3. Written as DNA, the CDR3 is TGTGCCAGCAGCTTACTCTCGGGGCCGGAATCAGAGACCCAGTACTTC. Translating it yields CASSLLSGPESETQYF.

V gene TRBV11-2 combines with J gene TRBJ1-1, with unresolved D. Germline CDR1 reads SGHAT; CDR2 reads FQNNGV. Between the trimmed V and J ends, which lost 4 bases and 8 bases, there was a span of 23 bases. CDR3 size: 16 residues. This CDR3 is CASSSDLTALPREAFF. CDR3 DNA: TGTGCCAGCAGCTCCGATCTAACGGCCCTTCCCAGGGAAGCTTTCTTT. The full variable domain, completed using reference TRBV11-2 and TRBJ1-1, is EAGVAQSPRYKIIEKRQSVAFWCNPISGHATLYWYQQILGQGPKLLIQFQNNGVVDDSQLPKDRFSAERLKGVDSTLKIQPAKLEDSAVYLCASSSDLTALPREAFFGQGTRLTVV.

The gene calls are TRBV9 and TRBJ2-2; 7 bases map to TRBD2. The CDR3 is 16 amino acids. With 5 bases clipped from V and 6 bases from J, the junction kept 13 bases outside the gene matches. Germline V gives CDR1 SGDLS, CDR2 YYNGEE. CDR3 DNA: TGTGCCAGCAGGAGGGCTGGGGCGGGAGTTTCCGGGGAGCTGTTTTTT. Translation gives CASRRAGAGVSGELFF.

This sequence joins TRBV6-1 and TRBJ1-4; 9 bases fit TRBD1. Germline V gene lookup returns CDR1 MNHNS and CDR2 SASEGT. V gave up 4 bases and J gave up 7 bases; unmatched junction bases: 7. The CDR3 sequence is 15 residues long. CDR3 amino acids: CASSGDRARVEKLFF. The CDR3, as DNA: TGTGCCAGCAGTGGGGACAGGGCGAGAGTTGAAAAACTGTTTTTT.

The rearrangement uses TRBV6-1 and TRBJ2-3; 8 nucleotides line up with TRBD1. V was pared by 4 bases and J by 1 base, with 13 bases of the junction left unmatched. The germline CDR1 and CDR2 sequences are MNHNS and SASEGT. This CDR3 spans 18 amino acids. The CDR3 nucleotides are TGTGCCAGCAGTGCCTCCCGGACAGGGACAAGTCGCACAGATACGCAGTATTTT. This translates into CASSASRTGTSRTDTQYF.

The chain uses TRBV7-8 and TRBJ2-5, with a weak D call TRBD2 (5 bases). The CDR3 spans 15 residues. V shed 3 bases and J shed 5 bases, with 16 bases lying between them. Per the germline V gene, CDR1 is SGHVS and CDR2 is FQNEAQ. This chain's CDR3 is CASSFEPGTIETQYF. The CDR3, as DNA: TGTGCCAGCAGCTTTGAACCGGGAACCATTGAGACCCAGTACTTC.

The chain carries TRBV29-1 and TRBJ1-2; 8 bases line up with TRBD1. The CDR3 has 13 residues. V dropped 5 bases and J dropped 4; count of bases not matched to a gene: 6. Germline V gives CDR1 SQVTM, CDR2 ANQGSEA. The CDR3 loop is CSVLQGDFYGYTF. The CDR3 region has the DNA TGCAGCGTTTTACAGGGGGATTTCTATGGCTACACCTTC.

The rearrangement links TRBV7-2 to TRBJ1-1, with D tentatively TRBD1 (6 bases). CDR3 length: 16 residues. Trimming shortened V by 6 bases and J by 5 bases, and 22 bases separated the two germline ends. Germline assignment: CDR1 SGHTA and CDR2 FQGNSA. As DNA, the CDR3 is TGTGCCAGCAGACAAGGGGGGATAGTAAGAGGGACTGAAGCTTTCTTT. This gives the protein CASRQGGIVRGTEAFF.

This chain joins TRBV11-1 and TRBJ2-7; 10 nucleotides line up with TRBD1. Germline V gene sequence: CDR1 SGHAT, CDR2 FQDESV (reference sequence). This CDR3 spans 14 amino acids. The J segment lost 4 bases and the V segment lost 3 bases, leaving 3 bases of the junction unmatched. The CDR3 here is CASSLTGGAYEQYF. Written as DNA, the CDR3 is TGTGCCAGCAGCTTGACAGGGGGCGCTTACGAGCAGTACTTC.

The chain joins TRBV9 to TRBJ2-7, with 10 nucleotides matching TRBD1. The CDR3 is 17 residues long. Germline trimming cut 3 bases from V and 6 bases from J; bases unmatched to any gene: 15. The germline gives CDR1 SGDLS, CDR2 YYNGEE. The CDR3 sequence is CASSGRDRGLIGSEQYF. The CDR3 nucleotides read TGTGCCAGCAGCGGCCGGGACAGGGGCCTTATCGGGAGCGAGCAGTACTTC.

The chain carries TRBV11-1 and TRBJ1-2; TRBD1 matches 7 bases. The CDR3 runs to 13 residues. Trimming cost V 5 bases and J 8 bases; bases outside gene matches: 8. Germline V lookup: CDR1 SGHAT, CDR2 FQDESV (reference sequence). CDR3 sequence: CASSPKTGTGYTF. The CDR3 DNA reads TGTGCCAGCAGCCCGAAGACAGGGACAGGCTACACCTTC. Variable domain in full (rest from reference TRBV11-1 and TRBJ1-2): EAEVAQSPRYKITEKSQAVAFWCDPISGHATLYWYRQILGQGPELLVQFQDESVVDDSQLPKDRFSAERLKGVDSTLKIQPAELGDSAMYLCASSPKTGTGYTFGSGTRLTVV.

The chain couples TRBV5-1 to TRBJ2-3; TRBD2 matches at 10 bases. CDR3 size: 16 residues. V gave up 0 bases and J gave up 4 bases; unmatched junction bases: 5. Germline V gene sequence: CDR1 SGHRS, CDR2 YFSETQ. The CDR3 DNA sequence: TGCGCCAGCAGCTTGGGACTAGCGGGTTTGGCAGATACGCAGTATTTT. Translated: CASSLGLAGLADTQYF.

The chain couples TRBV5-6 to TRBJ2-7; TRBD2 matches 11 bases. The CDR3 spans 15 residues. Germline CDR1 reads SGHDT; CDR2 reads YYEEEE. The ends lost 4 bases at V and 2 bases at J; junction bases unmatched: 5. The CDR3 is CASSLGTSGAYEQYF. CDR3 bases: TGTGCCAGCAGCCTAGGGACTAGCGGTGCCTACGAGCAGTACTTC.

The chain recombines TRBV5-4 with TRBJ2-7; D is perhaps TRBD2 (6 bases). With 5 bases removed from V and 5 bases from J, the gap between germline ends came to 20 bases. Germline lookup yields CDR1 SGHNT and CDR2 YYREEE (reference sequence). This CDR3 spans 15 amino acids. Here the CDR3 reads CASSLLAGTLNEQYF. The CDR3, as DNA: TGTGCCAGCAGTCTCCTCGCCGGGACTCTAAACGAGCAGTACTTC.

This clone appeared a single time. The J gene is TRBJ2-7, the V gene TRBV9; no clear D. The CDR3 spans 13 residues. Germline CDR1 is SGDLS and CDR2 is YYNGEE. V was trimmed by 3 bases and J by 3 bases, leaving 10 bases between them. The chain's CDR3 is CASSGSSFYEQYF. Here the CDR3 DNA reads TGTGCCAGCAGCGGAAGTAGCTTCTACGAGCAGTACTTC.